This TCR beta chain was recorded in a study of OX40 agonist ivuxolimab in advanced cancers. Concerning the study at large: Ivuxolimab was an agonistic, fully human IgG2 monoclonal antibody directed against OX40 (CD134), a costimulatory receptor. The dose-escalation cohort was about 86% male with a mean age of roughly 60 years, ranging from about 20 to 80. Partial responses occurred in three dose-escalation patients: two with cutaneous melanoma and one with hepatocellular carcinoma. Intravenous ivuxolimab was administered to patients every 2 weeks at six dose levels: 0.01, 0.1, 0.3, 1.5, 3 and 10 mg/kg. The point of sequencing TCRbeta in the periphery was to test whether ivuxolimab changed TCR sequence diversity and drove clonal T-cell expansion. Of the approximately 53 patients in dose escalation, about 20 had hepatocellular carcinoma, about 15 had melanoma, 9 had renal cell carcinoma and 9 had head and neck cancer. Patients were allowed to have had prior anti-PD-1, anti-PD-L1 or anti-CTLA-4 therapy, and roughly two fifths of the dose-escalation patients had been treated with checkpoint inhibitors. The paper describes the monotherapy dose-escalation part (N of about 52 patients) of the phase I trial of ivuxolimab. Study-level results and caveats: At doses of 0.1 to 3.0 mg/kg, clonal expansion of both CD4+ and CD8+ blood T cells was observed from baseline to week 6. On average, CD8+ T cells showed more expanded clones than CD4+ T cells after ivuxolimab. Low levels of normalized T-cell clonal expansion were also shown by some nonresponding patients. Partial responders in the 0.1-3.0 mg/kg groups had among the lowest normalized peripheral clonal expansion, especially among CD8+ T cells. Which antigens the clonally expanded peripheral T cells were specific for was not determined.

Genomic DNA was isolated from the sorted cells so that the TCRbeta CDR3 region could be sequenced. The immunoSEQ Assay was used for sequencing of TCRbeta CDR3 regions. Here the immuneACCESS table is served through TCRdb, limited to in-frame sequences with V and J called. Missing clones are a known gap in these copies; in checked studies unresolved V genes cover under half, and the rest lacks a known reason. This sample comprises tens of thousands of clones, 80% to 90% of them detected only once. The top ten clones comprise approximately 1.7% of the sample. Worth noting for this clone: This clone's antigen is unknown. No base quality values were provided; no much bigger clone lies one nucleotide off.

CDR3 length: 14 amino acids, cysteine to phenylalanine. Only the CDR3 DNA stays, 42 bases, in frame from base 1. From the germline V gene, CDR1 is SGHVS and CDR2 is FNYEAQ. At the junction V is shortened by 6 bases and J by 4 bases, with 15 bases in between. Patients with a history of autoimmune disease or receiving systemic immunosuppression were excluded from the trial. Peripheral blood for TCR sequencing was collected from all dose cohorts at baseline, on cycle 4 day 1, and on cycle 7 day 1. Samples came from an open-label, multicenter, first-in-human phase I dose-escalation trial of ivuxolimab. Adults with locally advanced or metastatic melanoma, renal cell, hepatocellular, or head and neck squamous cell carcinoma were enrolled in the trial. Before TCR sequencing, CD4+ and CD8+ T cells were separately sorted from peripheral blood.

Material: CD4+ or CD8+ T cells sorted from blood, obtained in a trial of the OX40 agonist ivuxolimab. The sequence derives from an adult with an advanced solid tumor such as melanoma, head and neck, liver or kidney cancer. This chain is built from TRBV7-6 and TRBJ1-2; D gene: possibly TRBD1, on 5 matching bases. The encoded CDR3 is CASSPGWGSYGYTF. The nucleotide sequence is TGTGCCAGCAGTCCCGGGTGGGGCAGCTATGGCTACACCTTC.